Following are 9 T cell receptor beta chains from one sample sequenced in a study of blood T cell repertoires in COVID-19. Sequencing was performed with immunoSEQ multiplex PCR; in TCRdb, only in-frame clones are kept and a portion is missing. The sample lists some 74,000 clones, approximately 83% occurring once. Material: peripheral blood. These receptors came from a man older than 75 with acute or convalescent COVID-19.

A few counts support this clone. This sequence joins TRBV11-2 and TRBJ2-3; D possibly corresponds to TRBD1 (6 bases). The V and J ends lost 4 bases and 2 bases respectively, with 13 bases between them. In germline, CDR1 is SGHAT, CDR2 FQNNGV. The CDR3 contains 15 residues. CDR3 sequence: CASSYGTPLTDTQYF. DNA for the CDR3: TGTGCCAGCAGCTACGGGACACCGCTCACAGATACGCAGTATTTT.

The chain has TRBV6-5 and TRBJ1-1; no definite D call. This CDR3 region has 12 residues. Germline V gives CDR1 MNHEY, CDR2 SVGAGI. Trimming left V 8 bases short and J 0 bases short, with 7 bases between. The CDR3 nucleotides are TGTGCCAGCGAGAAAGTGAACACTGAAGCTTTCTTT. Translated: CASEKVNTEAFF.

The rearrangement uses TRBV5-1 and TRBJ2-2, with TRBD1 identical over 8 bases. CDR3 size: 15 residues. Germline CDR1 SGHRS, CDR2 YFSETQ. V lost 3 bases and J lost 6; bases outside the gene matches: 7. CDR3 region: CASSSGTGVPGELFF. CDR3 DNA: TGCGCCAGCAGCTCCGGGACAGGTGTCCCCGGGGAGCTGTTTTTT.

The DNA of the CDR3 is TGTGCCAGCAGCTCGTTAACAGGGAACACCGGGGAGCTGTTTTTT. Encoded protein: CASSSLTGNTGELFF. The chain has TRBV5-4 and TRBJ2-2; D is possibly TRBD1 (5 bases). Germline V CDR1 and CDR2: SGHNT, YYREEE (reference sequence). V lost 3 bases, J lost 1 base, and 10 bases lay in between. The CDR3 has 15 residues.

The chain carries TRBV24-1 and TRBJ2-1; the match to TRBD2 covers 9 bases. The CDR3 is made up of 17 amino acids. Per the germline V gene, CDR1 is KGHDR and CDR2 is SFDVKD. J was trimmed by 7 bases and V by 2 bases; bases with no gene match: 11. The CDR3 region is CATSDSGGGASGNEQFF. Written as DNA, the CDR3 is TGTGCCACCAGTGATTCTGGCGGGGGGGCCTCGGGGAATGAGCAGTTCTTC.

This clone came up a few times. The gene calls are TRBV15 and TRBJ1-2; no firm D call. Germline CDR1 LNHNV, CDR2 YYDKDF (reference sequence). This CDR3 region has 15 residues. The V gene lost 1 base and the J gene lost 0 bases, with 9 bases spanning the gap. CDR3 in amino acids: CATSRGRVANYGYTF. The CDR3 DNA reads as TGTGCCACCAGCAGAGGGAGAGTCGCTAACTATGGCTACACCTTC.

The V call is TRBV27, the J call TRBJ2-5; possibly TRBD1 for D (5 bases). The CDR3 loop spans 19 amino acids. Germline-derived CDR1 and CDR2 are MNHEY and SMNVEV (reference sequence). V was cut by 6 bases and J by 1 base, with 27 bases left in between. The CDR3 here is CASSSDRPPKLPLQETQYF. The CDR3 DNA is TGTGCCAGCAGCAGCGACAGACCCCCAAAACTGCCCCTCCAAGAGACCCAGTACTTC.

The chain links TRBV4-2 to TRBJ2-7; weak D call: TRBD2 (6 bases). Trimming pared 2 bases from V and 0 bases from J, leaving 11 bases between. The CDR3 consists of 15 residues. Germline V gives CDR1 LGHNA, CDR2 YNFKEQ. The CDR3 here is CASSQPSGLSYEQYF. The CDR3 bases are TGTGCCAGCAGCCAACCCTCGGGACTCTCCTACGAGCAGTACTTC.

The chain uses TRBV5-6 and TRBJ1-2, with D perhaps matching TRBD1 (5 bases). Trimming left V 2 bases short and J 1 base short, with 12 bases between. Germline V CDR1 and CDR2: SGHDT, YYEEEE. The CDR3 runs 15 residues. CDR3 coding DNA: TGTGCCAGCAGCTTCAGACTGACAGTTAACTATGGCTACACCTTC. Protein: CASSFRLTVNYGYTF. The variable domain in full, with the rest retrieved from reference TRBV5-6 and TRBJ1-2, is DAGVTQSPTHLIKTRGQQVTLRCSPKSGHDTVSWYQQALGQGPQFIFQYYEEEERQRGNFPDRFSGHQFPNYSSELNVNALLLGDSALYLCASSFRLTVNYGYTFGSGTRLTVV.